This TCR beta chain was recorded in a study of early T cells in non-severe SARS-CoV-2 infection. The CDR3 has 15 residues. From germline, CDR1 is SGHAT and CDR2 FQNNGV. Trimming at V came to 4 bases and at J to 5 bases, leaving 2 bases not matched to a gene. This clonotype turned up a few times. The TCR library protocol attached unique molecular identifiers to the individual cDNA molecules. One entry per CDR3 protein results from TCRdb running MiXCR on the 5' RACE reads. The table records approximately 98,000 distinct CDR3 sequences, roughly 12% of them present only once. Sequencing input: whole blood. The chain carries TRBV11-2 and TRBJ1-6; 10 positions match TRBD1. The TCR originated in an adult who was a healthcare worker with PCR-confirmed SARS-CoV-2 infection or an uninfected control (not recorded which). Here the CDR3 DNA reads TGTGCCAGCAGCTCGGGACAGGGGCATAATTCACCCCTCCACTTT. It is translated as CASSSGQGHNSPLHF.